Presented here are 13 T cell receptor beta chains from one specimen sequenced in a study of T cells expressing NK-cell markers. TCRdb reanalyzed the 5' RACE reads and collapses them to one entry per CDR3 protein, without DNA. The sample spans about 150,000 distinct CDR3 sequences; the ten largest clones claim more than 35%. The sample taken for sequencing was blood T cells: a sorted CD56 or NKG2C T cell subset, CD4+ or CD8+ T cells, or bulk PBMC T cells (not recorded which). These receptors came from a woman in her fifties or sixties in good health.

The V and J genes are TRBV11-2 and TRBJ2-3; checking the TCRdb D call of TRBD2 is not possible without DNA. Per germline, CDR1 SGHAT and CDR2 FQNNGV. There are 16 residues in the CDR3. This chain's CDR3 is CASSGRAGGVGDTQYF.

CDR3 amino acids: CSVEDPDRGYGYTF. The rearrangement uses TRBV29-1 and TRBJ1-2; TCRdb's D call of TRBD1 is untestable without DNA. Per germline, CDR1 SQVTM and CDR2 ANQGSEA. The CDR3 sequence is 14 residues long.

The chain is built from TRBV27 and TRBJ2-3; lacking DNA, the TRBD2 call made by TCRdb goes unchecked. This CDR3 is 13 amino acids long. Germline CDR1 MNHEY, CDR2 SMNVEV (reference sequence). The CDR3 sequence: CASRERDGDTQYF.

This CDR3 is CSARDLGLANEQFF. The V gene is TRBV20-1, the J gene TRBJ2-1; TCRdb lists TRBD2, though no DNA is available to test this call. The germline V gene encodes CDR1 DFQATT and CDR2 SNEGSKA (reference sequence). The CDR3 covers 14 residues.

V is TRBV19 and J is TRBJ2-2; TCRdb indicates TRBD1, and absent DNA this call remains unverified. The CDR3 covers 12 residues. Per the germline V gene, CDR1 is LNHDA and CDR2 is SQIVND (reference sequence). The CDR3 reads CASSMPPGELFF.

The chain links TRBV6-2 or TRBV6-3 to TRBJ2-3; TCRdb's D call, TRBD2, is unchecked because there is no DNA. Germline V gene lookup returns CDR1 MNHEY and CDR2 SVGEGT. The CDR3 has 16 amino acids. The chain's CDR3 is CASRTGLAGVSDTQYF.

This chain connects TRBV12-3 or TRBV12-4 to TRBJ1-1. CDR3 length: 11 amino acids. The CDR3: CASSFPPYVFF.

J is TRBJ2-1 and V is TRBV7-2; TCRdb indicates TRBD2, and absent DNA this call remains unverified. This CDR3 spans 18 amino acids. The germline V gene encodes CDR1 SGHTA and CDR2 FQGNSA. The CDR3 spells CASSTSQLSGRSWNEQFF.

This CDR3 is CASSQVSGTSAEQYF. The chain employs TRBV4-1 and TRBJ2-7; TCRdb picks TRBD2, but there is no DNA to check that call. Germline CDR1 and CDR2: MGHRA and YSYEKL. The CDR3 runs 15 residues.

The genes are TRBV29-1 and TRBJ1-2. The CDR3 extends over 11 amino acids. The germline gives CDR1 SQVTM, CDR2 ANQGSEA. CDR3 region: CSVESEGGYTF.

The chain is built from TRBV4-2 and TRBJ2-1; with no DNA, the TCRdb D assignment of TRBD2 cannot be verified. The CDR3 has 17 amino acids. Looked up from germline, CDR1 is LGHNA and CDR2 is YNFKEQ. CDR3 amino acids: CASSQDRLAGVNNEQFF.

The CDR3 sequence: CASRALTGTEAFF. V gene TRBV6-1 combines with J gene TRBJ1-1; the TCRdb D gene call, TRBD1, has no DNA to confirm it. Germline CDR1 reads MNHNS; CDR2 reads SASEGT. The length of the CDR3 is 13 residues.

V is TRBV6-5 and J is TRBJ2-1; the D call from TCRdb, TRBD2, cannot be confirmed without DNA. Looked up from germline, CDR1 is MNHEY and CDR2 is SVGAGI. The CDR3 totals 16 residues. The CDR3 loop reads CASSYSTQREYNEQFF.